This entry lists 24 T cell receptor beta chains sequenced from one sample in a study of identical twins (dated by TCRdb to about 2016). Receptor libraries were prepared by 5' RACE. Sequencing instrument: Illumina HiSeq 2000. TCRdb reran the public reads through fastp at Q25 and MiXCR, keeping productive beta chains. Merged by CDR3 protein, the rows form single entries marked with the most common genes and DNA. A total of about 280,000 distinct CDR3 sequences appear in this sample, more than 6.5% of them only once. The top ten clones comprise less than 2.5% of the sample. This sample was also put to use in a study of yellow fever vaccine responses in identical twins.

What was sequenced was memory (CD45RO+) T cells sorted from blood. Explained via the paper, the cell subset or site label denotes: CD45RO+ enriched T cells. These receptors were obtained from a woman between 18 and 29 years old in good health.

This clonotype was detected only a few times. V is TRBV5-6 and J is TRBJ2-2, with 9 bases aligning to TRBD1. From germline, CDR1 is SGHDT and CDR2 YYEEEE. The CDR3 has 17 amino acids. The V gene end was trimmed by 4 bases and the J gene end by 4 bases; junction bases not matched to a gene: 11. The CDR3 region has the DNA TGTGCCAGCAGCCCCACAGCCGGGACAGGGTTCACCGGGGAGCTGTTTTTT. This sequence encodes CASSPTAGTGFTGELFF.

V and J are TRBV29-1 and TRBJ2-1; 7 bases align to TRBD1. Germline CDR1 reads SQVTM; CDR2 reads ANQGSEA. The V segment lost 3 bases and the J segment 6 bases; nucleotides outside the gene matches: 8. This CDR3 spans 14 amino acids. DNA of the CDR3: TGCAGCGTTGAGGTACAGGGGCACATCAATGAGCAGTTCTTC. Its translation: CSVEVQGHINEQFF.

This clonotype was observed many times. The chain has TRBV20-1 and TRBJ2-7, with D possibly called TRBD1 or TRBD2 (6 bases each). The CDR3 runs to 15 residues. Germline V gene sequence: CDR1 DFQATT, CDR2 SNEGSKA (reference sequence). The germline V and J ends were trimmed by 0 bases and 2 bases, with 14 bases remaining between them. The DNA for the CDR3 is TGCAGTGCTAGAGATCAGGAGGGGACAACCTACGAGCAGTACGTC. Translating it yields CSARDQEGTTYEQYV.

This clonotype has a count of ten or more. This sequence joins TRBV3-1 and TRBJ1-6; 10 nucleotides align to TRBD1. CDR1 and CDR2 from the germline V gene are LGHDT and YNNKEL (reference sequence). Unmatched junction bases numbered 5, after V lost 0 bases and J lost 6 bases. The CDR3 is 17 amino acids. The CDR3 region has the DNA TGTGCCAGCAGCCAAGAGACCCGGACAGGGGGTAATTCACCCCTCCACTTT. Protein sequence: CASSQETRTGGNSPLHF.

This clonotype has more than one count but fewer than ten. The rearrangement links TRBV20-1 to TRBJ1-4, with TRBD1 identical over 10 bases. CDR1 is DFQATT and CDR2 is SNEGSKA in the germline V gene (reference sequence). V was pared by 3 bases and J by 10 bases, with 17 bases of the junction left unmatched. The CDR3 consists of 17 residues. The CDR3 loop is CSASSHTPGQGSRKLFF. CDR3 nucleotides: TGCAGTGCTAGTTCTCACACTCCGGGACAGGGGAGTCGAAAACTGTTTTTT.

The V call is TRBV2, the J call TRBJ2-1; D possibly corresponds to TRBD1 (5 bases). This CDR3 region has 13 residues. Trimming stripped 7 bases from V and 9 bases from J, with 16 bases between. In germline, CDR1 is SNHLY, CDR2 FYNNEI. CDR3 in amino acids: CASIGQGRVEQFF. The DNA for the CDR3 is TGTGCCAGCATAGGTCAGGGTCGGGTTGAGCAGTTCTTC.

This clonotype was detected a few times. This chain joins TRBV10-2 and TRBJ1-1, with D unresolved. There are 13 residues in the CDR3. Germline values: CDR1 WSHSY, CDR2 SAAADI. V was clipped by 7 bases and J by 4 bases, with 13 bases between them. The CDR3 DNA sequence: TGCGCCAGCACTCCCGGAGTGGGCACTGAAGCTTTCTTT. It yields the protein CASTPGVGTEAFF.

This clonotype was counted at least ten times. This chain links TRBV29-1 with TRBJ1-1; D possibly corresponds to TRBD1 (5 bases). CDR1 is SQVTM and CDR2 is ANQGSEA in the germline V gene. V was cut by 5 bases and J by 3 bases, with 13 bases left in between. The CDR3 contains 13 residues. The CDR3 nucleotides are TGCAGCGTTTTCACAGGAAGGTACACTGAAGCTTTCTTT. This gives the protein CSVFTGRYTEAFF.

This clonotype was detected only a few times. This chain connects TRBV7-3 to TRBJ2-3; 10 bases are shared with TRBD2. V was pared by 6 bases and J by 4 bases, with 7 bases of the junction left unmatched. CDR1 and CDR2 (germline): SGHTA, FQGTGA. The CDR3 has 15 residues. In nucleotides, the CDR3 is TGTGCCAGCAGTCCTAGCGGGAGCGGCGCAGATACGCAGTATTTT. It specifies CASSPSGSGADTQYF.

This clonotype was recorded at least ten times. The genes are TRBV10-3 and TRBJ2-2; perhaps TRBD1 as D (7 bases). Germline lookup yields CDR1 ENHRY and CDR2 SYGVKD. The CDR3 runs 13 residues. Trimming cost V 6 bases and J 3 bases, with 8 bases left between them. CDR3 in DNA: TGTGCCATCAGCAGGGGGGACACCGGGGAGCTGTTTTTT. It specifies CAISRGDTGELFF.

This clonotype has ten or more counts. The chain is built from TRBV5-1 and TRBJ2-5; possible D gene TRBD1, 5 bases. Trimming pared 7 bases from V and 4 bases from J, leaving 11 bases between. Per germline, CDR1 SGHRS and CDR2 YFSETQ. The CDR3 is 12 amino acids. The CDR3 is CASGQTGETQYF. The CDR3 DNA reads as TGCGCCAGCGGACAAACAGGAGAGACCCAGTACTTC.

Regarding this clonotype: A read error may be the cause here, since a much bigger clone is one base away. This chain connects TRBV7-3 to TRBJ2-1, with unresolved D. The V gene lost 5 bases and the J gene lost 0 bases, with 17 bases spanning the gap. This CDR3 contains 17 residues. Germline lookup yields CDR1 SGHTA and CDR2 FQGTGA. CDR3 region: CASSPMSSMSSYNEQFF. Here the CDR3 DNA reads TGTGCCAGCAGCCCCATGAGTAGCATGAGCTCCTACAATGAGCAGTTCTTC.

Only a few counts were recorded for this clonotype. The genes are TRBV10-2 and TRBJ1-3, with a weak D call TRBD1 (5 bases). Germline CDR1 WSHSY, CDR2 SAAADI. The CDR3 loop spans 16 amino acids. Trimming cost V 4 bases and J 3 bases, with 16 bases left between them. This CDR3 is CASSVPGTQGGNTIYF. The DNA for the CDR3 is TGCGCCAGCAGTGTACCCGGGACCCAAGGTGGAAACACCATATATTTT.

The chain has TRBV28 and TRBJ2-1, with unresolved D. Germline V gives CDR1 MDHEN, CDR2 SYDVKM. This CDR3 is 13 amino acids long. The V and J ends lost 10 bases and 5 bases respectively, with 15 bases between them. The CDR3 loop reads CATQWLGNNEQFF. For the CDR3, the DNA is TGTGCCACCCAATGGTTGGGTAACAATGAGCAGTTCTTC.

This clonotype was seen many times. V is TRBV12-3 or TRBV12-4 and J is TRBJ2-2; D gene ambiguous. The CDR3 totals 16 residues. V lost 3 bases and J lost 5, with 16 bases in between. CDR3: CASSFDGRSNTGELFF. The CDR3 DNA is TGTGCCAGCAGTTTCGACGGACGGAGCAATACCGGGGAGCTGTTTTTT.

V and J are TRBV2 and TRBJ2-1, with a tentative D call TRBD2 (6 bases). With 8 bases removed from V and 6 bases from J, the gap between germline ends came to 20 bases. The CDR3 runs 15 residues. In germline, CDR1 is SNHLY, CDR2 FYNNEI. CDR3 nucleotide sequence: TGTGCCAGCGACCCCGGGACTCGCTTCTTCAATGAGCAGTTCTTC. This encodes CASDPGTRFFNEQFF.

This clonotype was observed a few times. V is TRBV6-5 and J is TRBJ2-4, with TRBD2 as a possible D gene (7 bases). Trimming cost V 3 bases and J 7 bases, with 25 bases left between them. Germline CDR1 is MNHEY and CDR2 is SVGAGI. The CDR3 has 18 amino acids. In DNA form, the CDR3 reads TGTGCCAGCAGTTATCAAGGGGGAGGGGAGGGACTAATCAACATTCAGTACTTC. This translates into CASSYQGGGEGLINIQYF.

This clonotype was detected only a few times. CDR3 amino acids: CSSKRGQLSTDTQYF. The CDR3 DNA reads as TGCAGTTCAAAGCGAGGGCAGCTAAGCACAGATACGCAGTATTTT. This chain uses TRBV20-1 with TRBJ2-3; a weak D match, TRBD2 (5 bases). CDR1 is DFQATT, CDR2 SNEGSKA, per germline (reference sequence). The CDR3 length is 15 residues. The V and J ends lost 8 bases and 0 bases respectively, with 18 bases between them.

DNA for the CDR3: TGTGCCAGCTCAACCGACAGTCGGGAGACCCAGTACTTC. Residues: CASSTDSRETQYF. The genes are TRBV18 and TRBJ2-5, with D possibly TRBD1 on 5 matching bases. The CDR3 is 13 amino acids. Trimming shortened V by 5 bases and J by 5 bases, and 12 bases separated the two germline ends. The V gene's germline CDR1 is KGHSH and CDR2 LQKENI.

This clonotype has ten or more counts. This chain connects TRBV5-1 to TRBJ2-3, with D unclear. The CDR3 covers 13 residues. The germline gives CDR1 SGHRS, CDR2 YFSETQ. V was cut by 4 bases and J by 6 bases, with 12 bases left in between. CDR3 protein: CASSRRDWDTQYF. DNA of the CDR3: TGCGCCAGCAGCCGACGTGACTGGGATACGCAGTATTTT.

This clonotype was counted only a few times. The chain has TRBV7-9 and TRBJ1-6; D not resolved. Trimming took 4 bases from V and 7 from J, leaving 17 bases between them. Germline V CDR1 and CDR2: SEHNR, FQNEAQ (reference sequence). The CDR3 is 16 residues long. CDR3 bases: TGTGCCAGCAGCTCGGATGCCCCCCGCATGAATTCACCCCTCCACTTT. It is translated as CASSSDAPRMNSPLHF.

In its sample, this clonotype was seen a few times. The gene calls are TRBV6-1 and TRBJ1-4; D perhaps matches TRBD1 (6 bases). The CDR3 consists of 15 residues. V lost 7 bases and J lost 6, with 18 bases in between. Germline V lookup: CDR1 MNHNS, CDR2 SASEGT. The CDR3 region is CASTQLGGRYEKLFF. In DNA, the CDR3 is TGTGCCAGCACCCAATTAGGGGGGCGATATGAAAAACTGTTTTTT.

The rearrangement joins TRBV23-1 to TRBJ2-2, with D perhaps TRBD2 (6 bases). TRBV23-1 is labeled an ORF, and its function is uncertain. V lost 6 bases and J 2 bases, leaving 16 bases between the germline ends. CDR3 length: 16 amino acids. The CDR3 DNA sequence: TGCGCCAGCAGACAGACGGTAGCGGAAAACACCGGGGAGCTGTTTTTT. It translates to CASRQTVAENTGELFF.

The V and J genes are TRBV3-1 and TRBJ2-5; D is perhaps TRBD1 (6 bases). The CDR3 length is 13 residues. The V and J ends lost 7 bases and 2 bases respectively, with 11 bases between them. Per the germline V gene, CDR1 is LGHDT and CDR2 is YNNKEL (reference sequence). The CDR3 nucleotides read TGTGCCAGCACCTTTAGGGGGCAAGAGACCCAGTACTTC. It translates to CASTFRGQETQYF.